The next 20 T cell receptor beta chains were all read from a single sample in a study of T cell repertoires in cytomegalovirus infection. TCRdb passed the reads through MiXCR, listing each CDR3 protein once. The sample has under 350,000 distinct CDR3 sequences; over 7.5% are singletons. The sample was PBMCs. The receptors here all came from a human donor in good health (CMV status not recorded). Some clones in this sample may be carry-over from other donors' samples.

The chain joins TRBV12-3 or TRBV12-4 to TRBJ1-3; D remains ambiguous. The CDR3 is 13 residues long. The germline V and J ends were trimmed by 3 bases and 9 bases, with 12 bases remaining between them. The CDR3 region is CASSFSRPSTIYF. CDR3 bases: TGTGCCAGCAGTTTTTCCCGGCCGAGCACCATATATTTT.

This clonotype has ten or more counts. The rearrangement links TRBV28 to TRBJ2-7; possibly TRBD1 for D (6 bases). Germline loops: CDR1 MDHEN, CDR2 SYDVKM. V was shortened by 2 bases and J by 3 bases, with 11 bases between the two germline ends. The CDR3 totals 14 residues. The CDR3 loop reads CASSLGTPYYEQYF. CDR3 sequence (DNA): TGTGCCAGCAGTTTAGGGACACCTTACTACGAGCAGTACTTC.

The chain joins TRBV7-9 to TRBJ1-4, with TRBD1 identical over 10 bases. Germline CDR1 is SEHNR and CDR2 is FQNEAQ (reference sequence). The CDR3 runs to 16 residues. J lost 8 bases, V lost 5 bases, and 11 bases had no gene match. As DNA, the CDR3 is TGTGCCAGCAGCATCAGACAGGGGGCCTATTCCGAAAAACTGTTTTTT. Protein sequence: CASSIRQGAYSEKLFF.

This clonotype was detected only a few times. The chain has TRBV6-1 and TRBJ2-1; D could derive from TRBD1 or TRBD2 (5 bases each). The CDR3 totals 15 residues. The germline CDR1 and CDR2 sequences are MNHNS and SASEGT. Between the trimmed V and J ends, which lost 7 bases and 12 bases, there was a span of 25 bases. The chain's CDR3 is CASTRTRQGPGGQFF. The CDR3 DNA reads as TGTGCCAGCACCCGAACCCGCCAAGGCCCTGGGGGGCAGTTCTTC.

The V gene is TRBV28, the J gene TRBJ2-3; D is possibly TRBD2 (6 bases). Trimming shortened V by 5 bases and J by 8 bases, and 17 bases separated the two germline ends. The CDR3 is 14 amino acids. Looked up from germline, CDR1 is MDHEN and CDR2 is SYDVKM. The CDR3 region has the DNA TGTGCCAGCAGTCCTGGGACTTCCAAACTTACGCAGTATTTT. Residues: CASSPGTSKLTQYF.

The rearrangement uses TRBV20-1 and TRBJ2-2; D is unresolved. In germline, CDR1 is DFQATT, CDR2 SNEGSKA (reference sequence). CDR3 length: 15 amino acids. Trimming cost V 6 bases and J 0 bases, with 14 bases left between them. In nucleotides, the CDR3 is TGCAGTGCGCCCGCCAGGCTTGCGAACACCGGGGAGCTGTTTTTT. Protein: CSAPARLANTGELFF.

This clonotype was detected ten times or more. This chain links TRBV7-6 with TRBJ1-6, with a possible D match to TRBD1 (5 bases). Trimming shortened V by 5 bases and J by 9 bases, and 17 bases separated the two germline ends. Germline CDR1 SGHVS, CDR2 FNYEAQ. There are 15 residues in the CDR3. The CDR3 is CASSREVGGISPLHF. CDR3 nucleotide sequence: TGTGCCAGCAGCCGAGAGGTCGGGGGGATTTCACCCCTCCACTTT. Based on the CDR3 plus reference TRBV7-6 and TRBJ1-6, the full variable domain is GAGVSQSPRYKVTKRGQDVALRCDPISGHVSLYWYRQALGQGPEFLTYFNYEAQQDKSGLPNDRFSAERPEGSISTLTIQRTEQRDSAMYRCASSREVGGISPLHFGNGTRLTVT.

As for this clonotype: Mismatch with germline at one junction end may stem from a read error. The J gene is TRBJ2-5, the V gene TRBV24-1, with D perhaps TRBD1 (7 bases). Germline values: CDR1 KGHDR, CDR2 SFDVKD. The CDR3 contains 13 residues. The DNA of the CDR3 is TGTACCACCAGGGGGGAGTTCCAAGAGACCCAGTACTTC. It specifies CTTRGEFQETQYF.

The chain combines TRBV4-1 with TRBJ2-6; D possibly uses TRBD1 or TRBD2 (5 bases each). The CDR3 length is 16 residues. Germline V CDR1 and CDR2: MGHRA, YSYEKL. Trimming took 0 bases from V and 2 from J, leaving 8 bases between them. The CDR3 region has the DNA TGCGCCAGCAGCCAAGACTGGGGGACTGGGGCCAACGTCCTGACTTTC. Translated, it gives CASSQDWGTGANVLTF.

V gene TRBV19 combines with J gene TRBJ1-5; D unclear. Germline lookup yields CDR1 LNHDA and CDR2 SQIVND (reference sequence). Trimming took off 8 bases at V and 7 bases at J, with 12 bases between the two ends. The CDR3 loop spans 12 amino acids. CDR3 sequence: CASSLRNQPQHF. In DNA, the CDR3 is TGTGCCAGTTCGTTAAGGAACCAGCCCCAGCATTTT. Drawing the rest from reference TRBV19 and TRBJ1-5, the complete variable domain is DGGITQSPKYLFRKEGQNVTLSCEQNLNHDAMYWYRQDPGQGLRLIYYSQIVNDFQKGDIAEGYSVSREKKESFPLTVTSAQKNPTAFYLCASSLRNQPQHFGDGTRLSIL.

The chain combines TRBV12-3 or TRBV12-4 with TRBJ2-1; the match to TRBD2 covers 11 bases. The CDR3 has 15 residues. Losses at the gene ends were 6 bases for V and 6 bases for J; bases not matched to a gene: 7. In DNA, the CDR3 is TGTGCCAGCAGGGTTAGCGGGGGGGCTGGCAATGAGCAGTTCTTC. Amino acids: CASRVSGGAGNEQFF.

J is TRBJ1-1 and V is TRBV12-3 or TRBV12-4, with D perhaps matching TRBD1 (5 bases). The CDR3 consists of 15 residues. V was pared by 6 bases and J by 5 bases, with 19 bases between. The CDR3 reads CASSRTSGDRTEAFF. The CDR3 coding sequence is TGTGCCAGCAGCCGGACTTCGGGGGACCGAACTGAAGCTTTCTTT.

The chain links TRBV19 to TRBJ2-7; D not resolved. The CDR3 runs 13 residues. The germline V gene encodes CDR1 LNHDA and CDR2 SQIVND (reference sequence). V lost 5 bases and J lost 2, with 10 bases in between. The DNA for the CDR3 is TGTGCCAGTAGTTTCCCCGGGCCCTACGAGCAGTACTTC. Its translation is CASSFPGPYEQYF.

This clonotype was seen only a few times. The CDR3 loop reads CASSLGEVLAEAFF. CDR3 nucleotide sequence: TGCGCCAGCAGCTTGGGAGAGGTTTTGGCTGAAGCTTTCTTT. V and J are TRBV5-1 and TRBJ1-1, with D uncertain. CDR3 size: 14 residues. Looked up from germline, CDR1 is SGHRS and CDR2 is YFSETQ. Trimming removed 0 bases from V and 6 bases from J, with 12 bases in between.

This rearrangement joins TRBV6-2 or TRBV6-3 to TRBJ1-1; D gene unclear. From germline, CDR1 is MNHEY and CDR2 SVGEGT. The CDR3 totals 15 residues. V shed 2 bases and J shed 3 bases, with 13 bases lying between them. CDR3: CASSYKVGLDTEAFF. The DNA for the CDR3 is TGTGCCAGCAGTTACAAGGTTGGACTGGACACTGAAGCTTTCTTT.

The chain combines TRBV20-1 with TRBJ1-2, with a tentative D call TRBD1 (5 bases). This CDR3 comprises 14 residues. The germline V gene encodes CDR1 DFQATT and CDR2 SNEGSKA (reference sequence). V lost 0 bases to trimming and J lost 6 bases, with 14 bases between them. For the CDR3, the DNA is TGCAGTGCTAGAGATACTACAGGCTCTAATGGCTACACCTTC. It is translated as CSARDTTGSNGYTF.

The chain couples TRBV7-6 to TRBJ1-1; D unresolved. CDR3 size: 14 residues. Trimming removed 4 bases from V and 0 bases from J, with 9 bases in between. CDR1 and CDR2 from the germline V gene are SGHVS and FNYEAQ. Here the CDR3 reads CASSSAQLNTEAFF. CDR3 coding DNA: TGTGCCAGCAGCTCGGCCCAGCTGAACACTGAAGCTTTCTTT.

The chain combines TRBV10-3 with TRBJ2-1; D is perhaps TRBD1 (6 bases). Deletions cut 1 base from V and 10 bases from J, with 8 bases between. This CDR3 comprises 12 residues. Germline CDR1 reads ENHRY; CDR2 reads SYGVKD. Written as DNA, the CDR3 is TGTGCCATCAGTGAGTGGGGGCGCGAGCAGTTCTTC. This gives the protein CAISEWGREQFF.

The genes are TRBV29-1 and TRBJ2-1; perhaps TRBD2 as D (6 bases). The CDR3 sequence is 15 residues long. Per the germline V gene, CDR1 is SQVTM and CDR2 is ANQGSEA. Trimming stripped 4 bases from V and 6 bases from J, with 19 bases between. This CDR3 reads CSVAPYGSGGNEQFF. In nucleotides, the CDR3 is TGCAGCGTTGCCCCCTACGGTTCCGGGGGCAATGAGCAGTTCTTC.

J is TRBJ2-7 and V is TRBV18; D call uncertain. Trimming left V 5 bases short and J 5 bases short, with 7 bases between. This CDR3 region has 11 residues. CDR1 and CDR2 from the germline V gene are KGHSH and LQKENI. For the CDR3, the DNA is TGTGCCAGCTCAGTAATAGACGAGCAGTACTTC. As protein: CASSVIDEQYF.